This T cell receptor (beta chain) appears in the sequencing data of a study of T cell repertoires in cytomegalovirus infection. This CDR3 spans 16 amino acids. In germline, CDR1 is MNHNS, CDR2 SASEGT. V was clipped by 7 bases and J by 1 base; unmatched bases: 12. The table lists this clonotype with many counts. Its target is not known. Whole-study findings and limits: Carriers of CMV and the relevant HLA type were discriminated by public TCR beta frequency.

From the reads, TCRdb called clonotypes with MiXCR, one entry per CDR3 protein. In the table there are some 170,000 distinct CDR3 sequences, roughly a sixth of which are singletons. This TCR was sampled from a human donor in good health (CMV status not recorded). Some clones in this sample may be carry-over from other donors' samples. V is TRBV6-1 and J is TRBJ2-5, with 7 bases lining up with TRBD1. The sample was CD8+ T cells from PBMCs. In nucleotides, the CDR3 is TGTGCCAGCAACAGGGGTCCGGTCCACCGCCAAGAGACCCAGTACTTC. Its translation: CASNRGPVHRQETQYF.